Only a few counts were recorded for the clone carrying this TCR beta chain. Germline values: CDR1 SNHLY, CDR2 FYNNEI. Trimming stripped 8 bases from V and 6 bases from J, with 25 bases between. This CDR3 comprises 17 residues. TCRdb reprocessed the 5' RACE reads with MiXCR, giving one entry per CDR3 protein. The top ten hold 20% to 25% of the sample, which has about 270,000 distinct CDR3 sequences, 15% to 20% seen once. This specimen belongs to a study of T-cell memory formation after mild COVID-19. Sequencing input: PBMCs or a T cell subset sorted from them (not recorded which). This TCR was recovered from a man aged 18 to 35 who had mild COVID-19 (a few samples of this study predate the infection). Cell type and time point are not known. This sequence joins TRBV2 and TRBJ2-2; no clear D. The CDR3 coding sequence is TGTGCCAGCGGGCCGAGACGTGTTGGTCAAGGCGCCGGGGAGCTGTTTTTT. It is translated as CASGPRRVGQGAGELFF. The full variable domain, in which reference TRBV2 and TRBJ2-2 provide the parts outside the CDR3, is EPEVTQTPSHQVTQMGQEVILRCVPISNHLYFYWYRQILGQKVEFLVSFYNNEISEKSEIFDDQFSVERPDGSNFTLKIRSTKLEDSAMYFCASGPRRVGQGAGELFFGEGSRLTVL.